Described below is a single TCR beta chain sequence and its context. Sequencing used immunoSEQ multiplex PCR; TCRdb keeps in-frame clones, though not all of them. In the table there are about 100,000 clones, about three quarters of which are singletons. This sample was included in a study of blood T cell repertoires in COVID-19. CDR3 length: 14 residues. Trimming removed 4 bases at V and 5 bases at J, with 11 bases between. The V gene's germline CDR1 is MDHEN and CDR2 SYDVKM. The TCR comes from a man aged 80 or over with acute or convalescent COVID-19. Sequencing was performed on peripheral blood. The chain employs TRBV28 and TRBJ1-4; weak D call: TRBD1 (6 bases). CDR3 sequence reads: CASSSAGANEKLFF. In nucleotides, the CDR3 is TGTGCCAGCAGTTCTGCAGGGGCAAATGAAAAACTGTTTTTT.